The 28 T cell receptor beta chains in this list originate from one sample, sequenced in a study of OX40 agonist ivuxolimab in advanced cancers. Data came from immunoSEQ multiplex PCR; TCRdb stores just in-frame clones and leaves some out. The table lists about 90,000 clones, approximately 90% of them singletons. Sample: CD4+ or CD8+ T cells sorted from blood, taken in a trial of the OX40 agonist ivuxolimab. The receptors here all came from an adult with an advanced solid tumor such as melanoma, head and neck, liver or kidney cancer.

The rearrangement joins TRBV27 to TRBJ1-5; 7 nucleotides line up with TRBD1. V was pared by 3 bases and J by 7 bases, with 6 bases of the junction left unmatched. Germline CDR1 is MNHEY and CDR2 is SMNVEV (reference sequence). The CDR3 is 14 amino acids. The CDR3 DNA follows: TGTGCCAGCAGTTTTACACAGGGGTGGCAGCCCCAGCATTTT. The encoded protein is CASSFTQGWQPQHF.

The chain combines TRBV6-1 with TRBJ2-1; 8 bases fit TRBD2. V shed 7 bases and J 6 bases; nucleotides not matched to a gene: 5. The CDR3 consists of 13 residues. CDR1 and CDR2 (germline): MNHNS, SASEGT. The CDR3 sequence is CASIRTSRNEQFF. In nucleotides, the CDR3 is TGTGCCAGCATCCGGACTAGCCGCAATGAGCAGTTCTTC.

CDR3 protein: CASSYSFWADTQYF. The DNA for the CDR3 is TGTGCCAGCAGTTACTCGTTCTGGGCTGATACGCAGTATTTT. The chain employs TRBV6-6 and TRBJ2-3; unclear D gene. The CDR3 length is 14 residues. The V end was cut by 0 bases, the J end by 6 bases, with 10 bases between. The V gene's germline CDR1 is MNHNY and CDR2 SVGAGI (reference sequence).

The V and J genes are TRBV28 and TRBJ1-5; D gene ambiguous. CDR3 length: 12 amino acids. CDR1 is MDHEN and CDR2 is SYDVKM in the germline V gene. Trimming cost V 3 bases and J 6 bases, with 6 bases left between them. CDR3 coding DNA: TGTGCCAGCAGTTTTAACCGTCAGCCCCAGCATTTT. Protein product: CASSFNRQPQHF.

Turning to this clone: A read error may account for a junction end that differs from germline. The chain is built from TRBV29-1 and TRBJ1-1; no definite D call. CDR1 is SQVTM, CDR2 ANQGSEA, per germline. This CDR3 contains 14 residues. CDR3 protein: CSVEAGFMNTEAFF. The CDR3 bases are TGCAGCGTAGAAGCGGGGTTCATGAACACTGAAGCTTTCTTT.

This clone was detected once. V and J are TRBV7-9 and TRBJ2-7, with D unclear. The CDR3 length is 12 residues. Germline V gene lookup returns CDR1 SEHNR and CDR2 FQNEAQ (reference sequence). The V end lost 4 bases, the J end lost 4 bases, and 8 bases lay between the germline ends. The CDR3 bases are TGTGCCAGCAGCTCCCCCGGTTACGAGCAGTACTTC. This codes for CASSSPGYEQYF.

The chain carries TRBV29-1 and TRBJ2-5; 8 positions agree with TRBD1. The germline V gene encodes CDR1 SQVTM and CDR2 ANQGSEA. Germline trimming cut 5 bases from V and 2 bases from J; bases unmatched to any gene: 1. The CDR3 extends over 12 amino acids. The CDR3 protein is CSVTGGQETQYF. CDR3 in DNA: TGCAGCGTTACAGGGGGGCAAGAGACCCAGTACTTC.

This rearrangement joins TRBV6-1 to TRBJ2-5; TRBD2 matches 12 bases. V was clipped by 10 bases and J by 7 bases; unmatched bases: 7. This CDR3 has 13 residues. Per germline, CDR1 MNHNS and CDR2 SASEGT. The CDR3 spells CATRLAGDRTQYF. CDR3 nucleotides: TGTGCCACGAGACTAGCGGGAGATCGGACCCAGTACTTC.

The rearrangement joins TRBV19 to TRBJ2-7; D might be TRBD1 (6 bases). Trimming left V 5 bases short and J 0 bases short, with 14 bases between. In germline, CDR1 is LNHDA, CDR2 SQIVND (reference sequence). The CDR3 extends over 15 amino acids. The CDR3 is CASSPDRSRSYEQYF. The CDR3 DNA reads as TGTGCCAGTAGTCCCGACAGGAGCCGCTCCTACGAGCAGTACTTC.

J is TRBJ2-1 and V is TRBV11-2; D gene unclear. Trimming shortened V by 2 bases and J by 0 bases, and 11 bases separated the two germline ends. The CDR3 consists of 16 residues. Germline CDR1 SGHAT, CDR2 FQNNGV. The CDR3 reads CASSLSFGRSYNEQFF. CDR3 nucleotides: TGTGCCAGCAGCTTAAGCTTCGGTCGCTCCTACAATGAGCAGTTCTTC.

The rearrangement uses TRBV19 and TRBJ1-1; TRBD1 aligns across 8 bases. V dropped 4 bases and J dropped 1; count of bases not matched to a gene: 5. This CDR3 is 15 amino acids long. Per the germline V gene, CDR1 is LNHDA and CDR2 is SQIVND (reference sequence). CDR3 DNA sequence: TGTGCCAGTAGTACGGCGGACAGGGCGAACACTGAAGCTTTCTTT. Residues: CASSTADRANTEAFF.

The chain is built from TRBV29-1 and TRBJ1-4, with TRBD1 identical over 10 bases. V dropped 5 bases and J dropped 3; count of bases not matched to a gene: 12. The CDR3 totals 17 residues. Germline V gene data show CDR1 as SQVTM and CDR2 as ANQGSEA. The CDR3 region has the DNA TGCAGCGTTCTCGATCTGACAGGGGGCGCAGCTAATGAAAAACTGTTTTTT. Translated, it gives CSVLDLTGGAANEKLFF.

This chain links TRBV4-1 with TRBJ2-3; a possible D gene is TRBD2 (6 bases). V was shortened by 4 bases and J by 6 bases, with 17 bases between the two germline ends. The germline CDR1 and CDR2 sequences are MGHRA and YSYEKL. This CDR3 comprises 15 residues. The chain's CDR3 is CASSLTGLLSDTQYF. In nucleotides, the CDR3 is TGCGCCAGCAGCCTTACGGGACTCCTATCGGATACGCAGTATTTT.

The chain links TRBV7-9 to TRBJ2-5, with 10 bases lining up with TRBD2. CDR3 length: 15 amino acids. The V and J ends lost 3 bases and 4 bases, in that order; junction bases with no gene match: 5. The germline CDR1 and CDR2 sequences are SEHNR and FQNEAQ (reference sequence). This CDR3 reads CASSFSSGSGETQYF. In nucleotides, the CDR3 is TGTGCCAGCAGCTTTTCTAGCGGGAGTGGAGAGACCCAGTACTTC.

The chain employs TRBV5-1 and TRBJ2-7; 8 bases match TRBD2. The length of the CDR3 is 15 residues. After removal of 4 bases from V and 2 bases from J, the junction contained 8 bases not matched to a gene. Germline CDR1 reads SGHRS; CDR2 reads YFSETQ. CDR3 in amino acids: CASSDTLAATYEQYF. CDR3 nucleotide sequence: TGCGCCAGCAGCGACACACTAGCGGCCACCTACGAGCAGTACTTC.

This sequence joins TRBV29-1 and TRBJ1-2; 9 bases align to TRBD1. The CDR3 covers 17 residues. V lost 2 bases to trimming and J lost 4 bases; unmatched junction nucleotides: 14. Germline values: CDR1 SQVTM, CDR2 ANQGSEA. This CDR3 is CSVEHLSGQGSPYGYTF. The CDR3 bases are TGCAGCGTTGAACATCTCTCAGGACAGGGGAGTCCCTATGGCTACACCTTC.

Notes on this clone: The same CDR3 arises from other DNA sequences in this sample as well. V usage is TRBV19 and J usage is TRBJ2-1; 11 nucleotides line up with TRBD2. With 1 base clipped from V and 4 bases from J, the junction kept 0 bases outside the gene matches. This CDR3 contains 15 residues. CDR1 is LNHDA, CDR2 SQIVND, per germline (reference sequence). The CDR3 DNA is TGTGCCAGTAGTATAGGACTAGCGGGATACAATGAGCAGTTCTTC. Its protein product is CASSIGLAGYNEQFF.

J is TRBJ2-5 and V is TRBV7-9; the match to TRBD2 covers 10 bases. Germline CDR1 reads SEHNR; CDR2 reads FQNEAQ (reference sequence). This CDR3 is built from 17 residues. Unmatched junction bases numbered 7, after V lost 1 base and J lost 2 bases. The CDR3 DNA sequence: TGTGCCAGCAGCTTAGTTGGTAGCGGGAGGCATCAAGAGACCCAGTACTTC. This translates into CASSLVGSGRHQETQYF.

Written as DNA, the CDR3 is TGTGCCAGCAGCTTTGGGTGGGAAACCCTCTCTGGGGCCAACGTCCTGACTTTC. Amino acid sequence: CASSFGWETLSGANVLTF. The chain uses TRBV11-2 and TRBJ2-6; D not certain. Per the germline V gene, CDR1 is SGHAT and CDR2 is FQNNGV. V lost 3 bases, J lost 0 bases, and 15 bases lay in between. The CDR3 sequence is 18 residues long.

The chain couples TRBV5-1 to TRBJ1-4, with a weak D call TRBD1 (5 bases). Deletions cut 6 bases from V and 10 bases from J, with 16 bases between. This CDR3 is 13 amino acids long. CDR1 SGHRS and CDR2 YFSETQ come from the germline V gene. The CDR3 DNA is TGCGCCAGCAATCTCTTAGGGGTCCGAAAACTGTTTTTT. The encoded protein is CASNLLGVRKLFF.

The chain carries TRBV27 and TRBJ2-5; TRBD1 matches 9 bases. Germline values: CDR1 MNHEY, CDR2 SMNVEV (reference sequence). The CDR3 contains 14 residues. V lost 6 bases, J lost 8 bases, and 10 bases stayed unmatched. The CDR3 is CASRMGQGLGTQYF. The CDR3 DNA reads TGTGCCAGCAGGATGGGACAGGGTTTAGGAACCCAGTACTTC.

The chain joins TRBV7-2 to TRBJ1-1; perhaps TRBD1 as D (5 bases). The CDR3 is made up of 17 amino acids. CDR1 is SGHTA and CDR2 is FQGNSA in the germline V gene. The germline V and J ends were trimmed by 1 base and 2 bases, with 17 bases remaining between them. The CDR3 DNA reads TGTGCCAGCAGCTTAGTGCCAGGGCGAGCCAAAAACACTGAAGCTTTCTTT. It is translated as CASSLVPGRAKNTEAFF.

V usage is TRBV10-3 and J usage is TRBJ1-2; no firm D call. The length of the CDR3 is 14 residues. Per germline, CDR1 ENHRY and CDR2 SYGVKD. V was clipped by 10 bases and J by 6 bases, with 21 bases between them. CDR3 sequence: CATGGTGKVDGYTF. The CDR3 nucleotides are TGTGCCACGGGTGGAACGGGGAAAGTGGATGGCTACACCTTC.

This clone was seen many times. J is TRBJ1-2 and V is TRBV12-2. TRBV12-2 is an annotated pseudogene. The CDR3 is made up of 12 amino acids. The CDR3 here is CASRLGPYGYTF. Here the CDR3 DNA reads TGTGCAAGTCGCTTAGGTCCCTATGGCTACACCTTC.

The rearrangement links TRBV5-8 to TRBJ2-1, with 10 nucleotides matching TRBD2. Germline assignment: CDR1 SGHTS and CDR2 YDEGEE. The ends lost 0 bases at V and 3 bases at J; junction bases unmatched: 3. The CDR3 is made up of 16 amino acids. The CDR3, as DNA: TGTGCCAGCAGCTTGGGGAGCGGGAGGGGCTACAATGAGCAGTTCTTC. Amino acids: CASSLGSGRGYNEQFF.

The V gene is TRBV9, the J gene TRBJ2-3; D is perhaps TRBD1 or TRBD2 (6 bases each). Germline V gene lookup returns CDR1 SGDLS and CDR2 YYNGEE. There are 14 residues in the CDR3. V was trimmed by 0 bases and J by 5 bases, leaving 10 bases between them. CDR3 in amino acids: CASSVARGEDTQYF. In nucleotides, the CDR3 is TGTGCCAGCAGCGTAGCTAGGGGGGAAGATACGCAGTATTTT.

The chain links TRBV27 to TRBJ2-3; 7 bases map to TRBD2. The CDR3 extends over 16 amino acids. Germline CDR1 and CDR2: MNHEY and SMNVEV (reference sequence). V lost 6 bases to trimming and J lost 5 bases; unmatched junction nucleotides: 14. DNA for the CDR3: TGTGCCAGCAGCTCACGTCTCGCGGGAGCCCTAGATACGCAGTATTTT. Translating gives CASSSRLAGALDTQYF.

The chain employs TRBV18 and TRBJ1-2, with 7 bases that match TRBD1. V lost 3 bases and J lost 3; bases outside the gene matches: 13. Germline V lookup: CDR1 KGHSH, CDR2 LQKENI. The CDR3 covers 17 residues. The DNA for the CDR3 is TGTGCCAGCTCACCCTCTCTGATGGGACAGAAGGACTATGGCTACACCTTC. Translation gives CASSPSLMGQKDYGYTF.